The 26 T cell receptor beta chains in this list originate from one sample, sequenced in a study of T cell responses to AZD1222 COVID-19 vaccine. Clones were read by immunoSEQ multiplex PCR, and TCRdb kept only the in-frame ones, dropping some. This table holds some 110,000 clones, roughly 87% found once. The sample here was peripheral blood, taken on day 0 of AZD1222 vaccination. These receptors were obtained from an adult in good health.

Here the CDR3 reads CASSPRLDTEAFF. The CDR3 DNA follows: TGTGCCAGCAGCCCTCGGTTGGACACTGAAGCTTTCTTT. The genes are TRBV7-3 and TRBJ1-1; D not certain. CDR1 and CDR2 (germline): SGHTA, FQGTGA. The CDR3 spans 13 residues. V was trimmed by 5 bases and J by 3 bases, leaving 10 bases between them. Supplemented by reference TRBV7-3 and TRBJ1-1, the full variable domain reads GAGVSQTPSNKVTEKGKYVELRCDPISGHTALYWYRQSLGQGPEFLIYFQGTGAADDSGLPNDRFFAVRPEGSVSTLKIQRTERGDSAVYLCASSPRLDTEAFFGQGTRLTVV.

The count of this clone is one. V and J are TRBV19 and TRBJ1-2; D is undetermined. CDR1 is LNHDA and CDR2 is SQIVND in the germline V gene (reference sequence). Trimming left V 3 bases short and J 0 bases short, with 11 bases between. This CDR3 region has 15 residues. The CDR3 sequence: CASSIMADANYGYTF. The CDR3 DNA sequence: TGTGCCAGTAGTATTATGGCGGACGCTAACTATGGCTACACCTTC.

The CDR3 sequence: CASSLMVANTGELFF. As DNA, the CDR3 is TGTGCCAGCAGCCTAATGGTGGCGAACACCGGGGAGCTGTTTTTT. This chain links TRBV7-2 with TRBJ2-2; D is unclear. The CDR3 extends over 15 amino acids. The germline V and J ends were trimmed by 5 bases and 0 bases, with 10 bases remaining between them. The V gene's germline CDR1 is SGHTA and CDR2 FQGNSA.

The chain recombines TRBV11-2 with TRBJ1-1, with 7 positions matching TRBD1. CDR3 length: 17 amino acids. V lost 5 bases, J lost 3 bases, and 15 bases stayed unmatched. CDR1 is SGHAT, CDR2 FQNNGV, per germline. CDR3 sequence: CASSAQYLRGSDTEAFF. In nucleotides, the CDR3 is TGTGCCAGCAGCGCGCAATACCTCAGGGGGTCTGACACTGAAGCTTTCTTT.

V gene TRBV9 combines with J gene TRBJ1-2; the D is unclear. The germline gives CDR1 SGDLS, CDR2 YYNGEE. V lost 8 bases, J lost 8 bases, and 13 bases lay in between. The CDR3 is made up of 11 amino acids. CDR3 in DNA: TGTGCCAGTCTCTCGAGAGAAGGCTACACCTTC. Protein product: CASLSREGYTF.

This clone was recorded a few times. The CDR3 DNA is TGCGCCAGCAGCTTGGGGGGCGGCACGATCACCTTC. This encodes CASSLGGGTITF. The chain carries TRBV5-1 and TRBJ1-2; maybe TRBD1 (5 bases). V lost 0 bases to trimming and J lost 13 bases, with 13 bases between them. The CDR3 is 12 residues long. From germline, CDR1 is SGHRS and CDR2 YFSETQ.

This rearrangement joins TRBV10-3 to TRBJ2-3; D remains ambiguous. V was clipped by 10 bases and J by 1 base, with 3 bases between them. The CDR3 extends over 10 amino acids. From germline, CDR1 is ENHRY and CDR2 SYGVKD. CDR3 DNA sequence: TGTGCCACCCGCACAGATACGCAGTATTTT. Translated: CATRTDTQYF.

This sequence joins TRBV14 and TRBJ2-5, with D uncertain. The CDR3 runs 13 residues. Germline values: CDR1 SGHDN, CDR2 FVKESK. V was cut by 5 bases and J by 3 bases, with 10 bases left in between. DNA of the CDR3: TGTGCCAGCAGCGCAGCACCTAAAGAGACCCAGTACTTC. This translates into CASSAAPKETQYF.

The chain carries TRBV7-2 and TRBJ1-2; no firm D call. V was clipped by 1 base and J by 4 bases, with 10 bases between them. The CDR3 runs to 14 residues. In germline, CDR1 is SGHTA, CDR2 FQGNSA. This CDR3 is CASSLDLALYGYTF. The CDR3 DNA sequence: TGTGCCAGCAGCTTAGATTTGGCTCTCTATGGCTACACCTTC.

V gene TRBV6-5 combines with J gene TRBJ2-7, with 11 bases lining up with TRBD2. Trimming at V came to 8 bases and at J to 4 bases, leaving 10 bases not matched to a gene. The CDR3 is 15 amino acids. CDR1 is MNHEY and CDR2 is SVGAGI in the germline V gene. The DNA for the CDR3 is TGTGCCAGCCCGGGGACTAGCGGAGAACTTTACGAGCAGTACTTC. It yields the protein CASPGTSGELYEQYF.

V gene TRBV9 combines with J gene TRBJ1-2, with D maybe TRBD1 (5 bases). V shed 0 bases and J shed 5 bases, with 11 bases lying between them. Germline values: CDR1 SGDLS, CDR2 YYNGEE. The CDR3 covers 14 residues. CDR3 amino acids: CASSVGQGVYGYTF. The CDR3 bases are TGTGCCAGCAGCGTAGGACAAGGGGTTTATGGCTACACCTTC. The whole variable domain, remainder taken from reference TRBV9 and TRBJ1-2, is DSGVTQTPKHLITATGQRVTLRCSPRSGDLSVYWYQQSLDQGLQFLIQYYNGEERAKGNILERFSAQQFPDLHSELNLSSLELGDSALYFCASSVGQGVYGYTFGSGTRLTVV.

This chain uses TRBV4-2 with TRBJ1-6; D call uncertain. In germline, CDR1 is LGHNA, CDR2 YNFKEQ. This CDR3 spans 16 amino acids. V was shortened by 0 bases and J by 8 bases, with 14 bases between the two germline ends. CDR3 DNA: TGTGCCAGCAGCCAAGAAACAACAGCCGGATATTCACCCCTCCACTTT. Translating gives CASSQETTAGYSPLHF.

The chain recombines TRBV7-8 with TRBJ1-1, with D possibly being TRBD1 (6 bases). The germline V gene has CDR1 SGHVS and CDR2 FQNEAQ. V lost 3 bases, J lost 0 bases, and 11 bases lay in between. The CDR3 is 15 amino acids. DNA for the CDR3: TGTGCCAGCAGCTTCCGACAGGTTTTGAACACTGAAGCTTTCTTT. Its translation: CASSFRQVLNTEAFF.

This clone was detected a few times. The rearrangement joins TRBV6-5 to TRBJ1-1; tentatively, D is TRBD1 (5 bases). The germline V and J ends were trimmed by 7 bases and 0 bases, with 9 bases remaining between them. Germline lookup yields CDR1 MNHEY and CDR2 SVGAGI. This CDR3 spans 13 amino acids. This CDR3 reads CASMQGLNTEAFF. In DNA form, the CDR3 reads TGTGCCAGCATGCAGGGTCTGAACACTGAAGCTTTCTTT.

The DNA for the CDR3 is TGTGCCAGCTCACCCTCTGGGCTAGCGGGACGTCTGAACACCGGGGAGCTGTTTTTT. Residues: CASSPSGLAGRLNTGELFF. The V call is TRBV18, the J call TRBJ2-2; 9 nucleotides match TRBD2. The trim removed 3 bases at V and 1 base at J, leaving 12 bases unmatched. This CDR3 has 19 residues. CDR1 KGHSH and CDR2 LQKENI come from the germline V gene.

The CDR3 here is CASSPVIGDITGELFF. In DNA, the CDR3 is TGTGCCAGCAGCCCCGTTATAGGGGACATAACCGGGGAGCTGTTTTTT. The chain uses TRBV7-8 and TRBJ2-2, with D possibly TRBD1 on 6 matching bases. The CDR3 spans 16 residues. V lost 5 bases, J lost 5 bases, and 18 bases lay in between. CDR1 SGHVS and CDR2 FQNEAQ come from the germline V gene.

This clone was seen more than once but under ten times. The genes are TRBV6-5 and TRBJ1-6; weak D call: TRBD1 (6 bases). CDR1 is MNHEY, CDR2 SVGAGI, per germline. CDR3 length: 14 residues. V was shortened by 5 bases and J by 9 bases, with 14 bases between the two germline ends. DNA of the CDR3: TGTGCCAGCAGTCCCGGGACATTGAGTTCACCCCTCCACTTT. The encoded protein is CASSPGTLSSPLHF.

The rearrangement links TRBV30 to TRBJ1-3; D remains unclear. V was cut by 4 bases and J by 3 bases, with 7 bases left in between. Germline assignment: CDR1 GTSNPN and CDR2 SVGIG (reference sequence). The length of the CDR3 is 12 residues. CDR3 nucleotide sequence: TGTGCCTGGATGCTCGATGGAAACACCATATATTTT. It translates to CAWMLDGNTIYF.

The chain recombines TRBV5-1 with TRBJ2-1, with D possibly matching TRBD2 (6 bases). Looked up from germline, CDR1 is SGHRS and CDR2 is YFSETQ. CDR3 length: 14 residues. Trimming removed 6 bases from V and 9 bases from J, with 19 bases in between. CDR3 residues: CASNGGINKVEQFF. The CDR3 DNA reads TGCGCCAGCAACGGCGGGATTAATAAGGTTGAGCAGTTCTTC.

The DNA for the CDR3 is TGTGCCAGCAGCGTGGGGGGTGCTGACTCGGGGGAAAAACTGTTTTTT. The encoded protein is CASSVGGADSGEKLFF. The chain joins TRBV9 to TRBJ1-4, with D perhaps matching TRBD1 (5 bases). The CDR3 extends over 16 amino acids. CDR1 is SGDLS, CDR2 YYNGEE, per germline. V lost 2 bases to trimming and J lost 8 bases, with 19 bases between them.

This chain connects TRBV19 to TRBJ1-5; perhaps TRBD1 as D (6 bases). Germline V gives CDR1 LNHDA, CDR2 SQIVND (reference sequence). Trimming stripped 8 bases from V and 5 bases from J, with 10 bases between. The CDR3 has 12 residues. CDR3 protein: CASGAGDQPQHF. The CDR3 DNA reads TGTGCCAGTGGGGCAGGGGATCAGCCCCAGCATTTT.

The chain recombines TRBV2 with TRBJ2-7; D ambiguous. The CDR3 covers 14 residues. The germline V and J ends were trimmed by 7 bases and 0 bases, with 13 bases remaining between them. Germline loops: CDR1 SNHLY, CDR2 FYNNEI. The CDR3 DNA reads as TGTGCCAGCAAGAAGACGGTCCTCTCCTACGAGCAGTACTTC. Its translation: CASKKTVLSYEQYF.

The chain carries TRBV3-1 (or the pseudogene TRBV3-2) and TRBJ2-7; 9 bases are shared with TRBD2. V lost 2 bases and J lost 7; bases outside the gene matches: 15. CDR1 and CDR2 (germline): LGHDT, YNNKEL (reference sequence). This CDR3 has 17 amino acids. As DNA, the CDR3 is TGTGCCAGCAGCCAACCTTCTAGCGGGGCCGCTCGGAGGGAGCAGTACTTC. Encoded protein: CASSQPSSGAARREQYF.

The chain links TRBV29-1 to TRBJ1-2; 9 bases map to TRBD1. The V gene end was trimmed by 4 bases and the J gene end by 6 bases; junction bases not matched to a gene: 15. CDR1 and CDR2 (germline): SQVTM, ANQGSEA. There are 16 residues in the CDR3. The CDR3 here is CSVVGQGGVLGNGYTF. The CDR3 bases are TGCAGCGTTGTGGGACAGGGAGGAGTCTTGGGGAATGGCTACACCTTC. Combining the CDR3 with reference TRBV29-1 and TRBJ1-2 gives the whole variable domain SAVISQKPSRDICQRGTSLTIQCQVDSQVTMMFWYRQQPGQSLTLIATANQGSEATYESGFVIDKFPISRPNLTFSTLTVSNMSPEDSSIYLCSVVGQGGVLGNGYTFGSGTRLTVV.

V gene TRBV7-9 combines with J gene TRBJ1-5; D gene unclear. The CDR3 is made up of 14 amino acids. Germline V gene data show CDR1 as SEHNR and CDR2 as FQNEAQ (reference sequence). V shed 1 base and J shed 0 bases, with 4 bases lying between them. The CDR3 loop is CASSLVPSNQPQHF. CDR3 bases: TGTGCCAGCAGCTTAGTGCCTAGCAATCAGCCCCAGCATTTT.

The rearrangement uses TRBV7-9 and TRBJ1-2, with D perhaps matching TRBD1 (5 bases). V was trimmed by 1 base and J by 4 bases, leaving 13 bases between them. The CDR3 length is 15 residues. Germline CDR1 SEHNR, CDR2 FQNEAQ (reference sequence). The CDR3 DNA reads TGTGCCAGCAGCTTAGAGACGGGGACTAGCTATGGCTACACCTTC. Its protein product is CASSLETGTSYGYTF.